This TCR beta chain was observed in a study of blood T cell repertoires in COVID-19. The wider study: Acute-phase and convalescent COVID-19 samples originated in the United States, Italy and Spain. From T cells, B-cell-depleted T cells, or PBMCs came the material, which was cDNA or gDNA.

This clone was seen a single time. V was trimmed by 6 bases and J by 0 bases, leaving 9 bases between them. CDR3 size: 14 residues. Germline V gene lookup returns CDR1 SQVTM and CDR2 ANQGSEA. Produced via immunoSEQ multiplex PCR; TCRdb's table is partial and in-frame only. The sample lists tens of thousands of clones; about 87% were seen once. The sequence was obtained from a man in his 60s with acute or convalescent COVID-19. This chain uses TRBV29-1 with TRBJ2-6; maybe TRBD1 (5 bases). The specimen sequenced was peripheral blood. The CDR3 nucleotides read TGCAGCGTAGGCGACAGCTCTGGGGCCAACGTCCTGACTTTC. This codes for CSVGDSSGANVLTF.